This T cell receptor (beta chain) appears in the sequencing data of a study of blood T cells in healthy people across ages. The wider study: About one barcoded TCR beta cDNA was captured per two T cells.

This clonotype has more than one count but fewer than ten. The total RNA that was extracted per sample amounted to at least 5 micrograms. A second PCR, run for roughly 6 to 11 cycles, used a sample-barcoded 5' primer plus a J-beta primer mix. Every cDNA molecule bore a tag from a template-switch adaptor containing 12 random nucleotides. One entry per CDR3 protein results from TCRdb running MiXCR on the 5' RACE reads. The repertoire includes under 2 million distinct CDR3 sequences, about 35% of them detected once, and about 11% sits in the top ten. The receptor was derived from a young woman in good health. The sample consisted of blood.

CDR3 sequence: CASNRAGASGEQFF. CDR3 DNA sequence: TGTGCCAGCAATCGGGCGGGAGCCTCAGGGGAGCAGTTCTTC. The chain links TRBV2 to TRBJ2-1; 7 positions match TRBD2. The CDR3 spans 14 residues. Germline CDR1 reads SNHLY; CDR2 reads FYNNEI. The J segment lost 10 bases and the V segment lost 7 bases, leaving 13 bases of the junction unmatched.